The rows below give T cell receptor beta chains drawn from one sample of a study of beta chain features in type 1 diabetes. Repertoires were generated with immunoSEQ multiplex PCR, while TCRdb's copy carries only in-frame clones and drops some. The sample contains 250,000 or so clones, about 71% of which appear only once. The sequencing sample was made of naive CD4+ T cells from blood. These TCRs come from a young man in good health. The CDR3 runs from the conserved cysteine through the conserved F or W. The D gene is left open where the match is weak. Size is omitted from some rows. Given values are once, few, many or a class for expanded clones.

abundance,j_gene,v_gene,d_gene,CDR3aa,CDR3nt
few,TRBJ2-4,TRBV2,-,CAGRPSLAKNIQYF,TGTGCCGGCCGTCCGTCACTAGCCAAAAACATTCAGTACTTC
-,TRBJ2-6,TRBV23-1,TRBD1,CASSPILTGLLGANVLTF,TGCGCCAGCAGTCCTATTCTGACAGGGCTACTCGGGGCCAACGTCCTGACTTTC
-,TRBJ2-3,TRBV29-1,-,CSVTGFTDTQYF,TGCAGCGTAACAGGATTCACAGATACGCAGTATTTT
-,TRBJ2-3,TRBV5-4,TRBD1,CASSPRQGSSTDTQYF,TGTGCCAGCAGCCCGCGACAGGGCTCGAGCACAGATACGCAGTATTTT
-,TRBJ1-1,TRBV29-1,-,CSVEAGYEAFF,TGCAGCGTTGAAGCCGGGTATGAAGCTTTCTTT
-,TRBJ2-5,TRBV15,TRBD1,CATSRESGGRETQYF,TGTGCCACCAGCAGAGAATCAGGGGGCCGGGAGACCCAGTACTTC
-,TRBJ2-6,TRBV2,-,CASSGANVLTF,TGTGCCAGCTCTGGGGCCAACGTCCTGACTTTC
-,TRBJ2-1,TRBV30,-,CAWSGASEQFF,TGTGCCTGGAGCGGGGCTAGCGAGCAGTTCTTC
few,TRBJ2-1,TRBV10-3,TRBD2,CAMSSGRGTYNEQFF,TGTGCCATGTCCAGCGGGAGGGGGACGTACAATGAGCAGTTCTTC
-,TRBJ2-2,TRBV13,-,CASSRDGGLKVFF,TGTGCCAGCAGCAGGGACGGAGGCCTAAAGGTGTTTTTT
-,TRBJ2-7,TRBV6-5,-,CASSDRRGYEQYF,TGTGCCAGCAGCGACAGGAGGGGGTACGAGCAGTACTTC
few,TRBJ2-4,TRBV23-1,-,CASSPRGAGKNIQYF,TGCGCCAGCAGTCCCCGGGGGGCAGGGAAAAACATTCAGTACTTC
-,TRBJ2-2,TRBV25-1,-,CASSQAGLTGELFF,TGTGCCAGCAGTCAAGCGGGCCTCACCGGGGAGCTGTTTTTT
-,TRBJ1-2,TRBV29-1,-,CSVEGPGDGYTF,TGCAGCGTTGAAGGGCCGGGAGACGGCTACACCTTC
-,TRBJ2-3,TRBV7-8,TRBD2,CASSSSGSGTDTQYF,TGTGCCAGCAGCAGTAGCGGGAGTGGGACAGATACGCAGTATTTT
-,TRBJ2-7,TRBV30,-,CAFLPPGFTYEQYF,TGTGCCTTCCTCCCGCCAGGCTTCACCTACGAGCAGTACTTC
few,TRBJ2-1,TRBV28,-,CASSLLSGEQFF,TGTGCCAGCAGTTTATTATCGGGTGAGCAGTTCTTC
-,TRBJ2-7,TRBV5-1,-,CASSLDNYEQYF,TGCGCCAGCAGCTTGGACAACTACGAGCAGTACTTC